This record concerns one T cell receptor beta chain sequence. Generated by immunoSEQ multiplex PCR, the TCRdb table keeps only in-frame clones and is missing some. The table shows about 110,000 clones, with about nine tenths occurring only once. The source of the sample is a study of T cell responses to AZD1222 COVID-19 vaccine. Germline V gene lookup returns CDR1 LNHDA and CDR2 SQIVND (reference sequence). The CDR3 is 15 residues long. V lost 5 bases and J 0 bases, leaving 11 bases between the germline ends. Sequencing used peripheral blood, obtained on day 0 of AZD1222 vaccination. The rearrangement joins TRBV19 to TRBJ1-5, with D unresolved. The source of this sequence is an adult in good health. CDR3 nucleotide sequence: TGTGCCAGTAGTCAAACCACAGTTAGCAATCAGCCCCAGCATTTT. It codes for CASSQTTVSNQPQHF. The entire variable domain, with the rest obtained from reference TRBV19 and TRBJ1-5, is as follows: DGGITQSPKYLFRKEGQNVTLSCEQNLNHDAMYWYRQDPGQGLRLIYYSQIVNDFQKGDIAEGYSVSREKKESFPLTVTSAQKNPTAFYLCASSQTTVSNQPQHFGDGTRLSIL.